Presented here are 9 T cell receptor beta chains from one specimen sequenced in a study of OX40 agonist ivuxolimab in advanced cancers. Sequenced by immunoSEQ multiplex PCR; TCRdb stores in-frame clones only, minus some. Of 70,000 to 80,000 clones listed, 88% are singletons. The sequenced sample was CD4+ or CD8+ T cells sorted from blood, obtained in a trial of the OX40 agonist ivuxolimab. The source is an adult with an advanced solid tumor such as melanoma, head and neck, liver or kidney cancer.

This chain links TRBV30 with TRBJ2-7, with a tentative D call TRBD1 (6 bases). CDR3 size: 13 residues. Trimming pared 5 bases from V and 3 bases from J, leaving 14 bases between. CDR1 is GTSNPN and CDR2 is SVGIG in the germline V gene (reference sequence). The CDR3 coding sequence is TGTGCCTGGGCGCGAAAACAGGGCTACGAGCAGTACTTC. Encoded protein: CAWARKQGYEQYF.

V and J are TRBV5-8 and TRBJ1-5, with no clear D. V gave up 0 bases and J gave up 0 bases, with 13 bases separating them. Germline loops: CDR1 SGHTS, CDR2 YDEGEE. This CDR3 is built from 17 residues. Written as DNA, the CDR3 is TGTGCCAGCAGCTTGGGTTCGGCTTCCTTTAGCAATCAGCCCCAGCATTTT. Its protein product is CASSLGSASFSNQPQHF. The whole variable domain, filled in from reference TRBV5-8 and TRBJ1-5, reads EAGVTQSPTHLIKTRGQQATLRCSPISGHTSVYWYQQALGLGLQFLLWYDEGEERNRGNFPPRFSGRQFPNYSSELNVNALELEDSALYLCASSLGSASFSNQPQHFGDGTRLSIL.

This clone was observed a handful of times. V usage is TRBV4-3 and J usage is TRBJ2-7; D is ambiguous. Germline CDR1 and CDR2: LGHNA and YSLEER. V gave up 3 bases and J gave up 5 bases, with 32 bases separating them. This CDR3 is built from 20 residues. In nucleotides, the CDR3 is TGCGCCAGCAGCCAGCGATTAGATGTGCTAGTGGGCTCTTTAGGCAACGAGCAGTACTTC. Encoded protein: CASSQRLDVLVGSLGNEQYF.

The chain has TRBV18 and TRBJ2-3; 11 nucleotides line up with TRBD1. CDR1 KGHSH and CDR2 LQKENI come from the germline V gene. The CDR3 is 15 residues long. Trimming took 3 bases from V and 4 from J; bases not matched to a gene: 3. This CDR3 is CASSPGDRGADTQYF. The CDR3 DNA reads TGTGCCAGCTCACCGGGGGACAGGGGGGCAGATACGCAGTATTTT.

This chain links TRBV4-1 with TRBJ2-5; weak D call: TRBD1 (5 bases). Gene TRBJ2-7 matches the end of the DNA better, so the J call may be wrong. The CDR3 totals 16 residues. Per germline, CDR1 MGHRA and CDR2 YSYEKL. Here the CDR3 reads CASSQEGNRLSYEQYF. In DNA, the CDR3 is TGCGCCAGCAGCCAAGAAGGGAACAGGTTGTCATACGAGCAGTACTTC.

The CDR3 region is CASSLGAANGVEGELFF. As DNA, the CDR3 is TGTGCCAGCAGCTTAGGAGCGGCCAACGGGGTTGAAGGGGAGCTGTTTTTT. The chain carries TRBV11-3 and TRBJ2-2, with D tentatively TRBD2 (5 bases). Trimming shortened V by 1 base and J by 8 bases, and 20 bases separated the two germline ends. CDR1 and CDR2 from the germline V gene are SGHNT and YENEEA. The CDR3 runs to 17 residues.

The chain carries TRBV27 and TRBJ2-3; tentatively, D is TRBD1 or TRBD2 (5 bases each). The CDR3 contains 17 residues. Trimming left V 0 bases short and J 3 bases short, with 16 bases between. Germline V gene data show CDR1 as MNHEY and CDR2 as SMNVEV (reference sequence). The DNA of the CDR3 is TGTGCCAGCAGTTTATCGGTTCCCGGGACCCCTACAGATACGCAGTATTTT. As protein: CASSLSVPGTPTDTQYF.

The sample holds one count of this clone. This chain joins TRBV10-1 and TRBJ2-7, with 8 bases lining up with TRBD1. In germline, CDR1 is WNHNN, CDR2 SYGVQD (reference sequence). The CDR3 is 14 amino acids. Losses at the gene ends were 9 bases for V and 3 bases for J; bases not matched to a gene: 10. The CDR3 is CARSTGALHYEQYF. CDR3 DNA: TGCGCCAGGTCGACAGGGGCCCTCCACTACGAGCAGTACTTC.

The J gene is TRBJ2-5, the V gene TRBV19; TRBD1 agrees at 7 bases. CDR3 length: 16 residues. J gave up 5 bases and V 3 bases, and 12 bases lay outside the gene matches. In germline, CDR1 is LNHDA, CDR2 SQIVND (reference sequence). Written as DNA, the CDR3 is TGTGCCAGTAGTATTGGAACAGGGGTCACGGAGGAGACCCAGTACTTC. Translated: CASSIGTGVTEETQYF.